This T cell receptor beta chain appears in the sequencing data of a study of beta chain features in type 1 diabetes. Expressed TCRB transcripts were sequenced because the entire RNA isolate underwent reverse transcription. Sequenced by immunoSEQ multiplex PCR; TCRdb stores in-frame clones only, minus some. The sample has about 250,000 clones, about 14% seen once; the top ten hold about 0.03%. The CDR3 sequence is 14 residues long. Germline V gene sequence: CDR1 MNHEY, CDR2 SMNVEV (reference sequence). Trimming took 7 bases from V and 10 from J; bases not matched to a gene: 6. The material sequenced was naive CD4+ T cells from blood. This clonotype originated in a middle-aged woman in good health. The chain carries TRBV27 and TRBJ1-6, with 11 bases matching TRBD1. This CDR3 reads CASTWTGGRSPLHF. The CDR3 DNA reads TGTGCCAGCACCTGGACAGGGGGCAGATCACCCCTCCACTTT.